This T cell receptor beta chain was captured in a study of CD8 T cells in ankylosing spondylitis. Study conclusions and caveats: A TCR beta motif of 7 or 8 highly homologous variants appeared characteristic of ankylosing spondylitis blood.

This clonotype was found many times. Its antigen remains unidentified. CDR3 length: 16 amino acids. Germline CDR1 MNHEY, CDR2 SVGAGI. V was cut by 4 bases and J by 0 bases, with 10 bases left in between. TCRdb itself ran the 5' RACE reads through MiXCR, one entry per CDR3 protein. The repertoire holds 750,000 to 850,000 distinct CDR3 sequences, with 12% as singletons. The TCR was taken from a male donor with ankylosing spondylitis. The rearrangement joins TRBV6-5 to TRBJ1-6; D remains unclear. Sequenced: blood, either unsorted or a sorted T cell fraction (not recorded which). This CDR3 reads CASSFAFSSYNSPLHF. The CDR3 region has the DNA TGTGCCAGCAGTTTCGCTTTCAGCTCCTATAATTCACCCCTCCACTTT.